Listed here is a single TCR beta chain. Germline V CDR1 and CDR2: GTSNPN, SVGIG (reference sequence). This CDR3 contains 14 residues. With 1 base removed from V and 2 bases from J, the gap between germline ends came to 12 bases. The data belong to a study of OX40 agonist ivuxolimab in advanced cancers. Data came from immunoSEQ multiplex PCR; TCRdb stores just in-frame clones and leaves some out. The table includes some 52,000 clones, roughly 94% detected once. Sequences were derived from CD4+ or CD8+ T cells sorted from blood, sampled in a trial of the OX40 agonist ivuxolimab. This clonotype was obtained from an adult with an advanced solid tumor such as melanoma, head and neck, liver or kidney cancer. V and J are TRBV30 and TRBJ2-7; D is perhaps TRBD2 (5 bases). CDR3 coding DNA: TGTGCCTGGAGTGGACGAGGGCGGACCTACGAGCAGTACTTC. Amino acids: CAWSGRGRTYEQYF.